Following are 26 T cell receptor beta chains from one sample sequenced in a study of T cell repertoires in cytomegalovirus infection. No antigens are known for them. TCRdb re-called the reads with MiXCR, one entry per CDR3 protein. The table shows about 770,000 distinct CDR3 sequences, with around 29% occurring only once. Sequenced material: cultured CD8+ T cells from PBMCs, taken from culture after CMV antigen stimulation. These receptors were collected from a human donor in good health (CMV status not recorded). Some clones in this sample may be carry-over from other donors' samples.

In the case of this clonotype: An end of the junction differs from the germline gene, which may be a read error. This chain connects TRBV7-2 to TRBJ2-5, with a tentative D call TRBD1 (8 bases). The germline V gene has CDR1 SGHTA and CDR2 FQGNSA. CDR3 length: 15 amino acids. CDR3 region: CASSWGYRGGEPQYF. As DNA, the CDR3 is TGTGCCAGCAGCTGGGGGTACAGGGGGGGAGAGCCCCAGTACTTC.

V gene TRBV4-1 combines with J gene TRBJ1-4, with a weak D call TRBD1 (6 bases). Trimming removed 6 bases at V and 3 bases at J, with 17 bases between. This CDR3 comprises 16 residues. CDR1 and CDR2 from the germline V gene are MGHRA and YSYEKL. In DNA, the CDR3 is TGCGCCAGCAGGCTAGGACAGACCGTCTCTAATGAAAAACTGTTTTTT. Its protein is CASRLGQTVSNEKLFF.

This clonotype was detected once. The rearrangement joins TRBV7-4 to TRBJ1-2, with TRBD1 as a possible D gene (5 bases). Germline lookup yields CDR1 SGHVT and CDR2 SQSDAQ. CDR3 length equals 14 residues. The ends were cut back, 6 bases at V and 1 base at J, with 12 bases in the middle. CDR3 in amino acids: CASSRDGLNYGYTF. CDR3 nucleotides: TGTGCCAGCAGTCGGGACGGACTTAACTATGGCTACACCTTC.

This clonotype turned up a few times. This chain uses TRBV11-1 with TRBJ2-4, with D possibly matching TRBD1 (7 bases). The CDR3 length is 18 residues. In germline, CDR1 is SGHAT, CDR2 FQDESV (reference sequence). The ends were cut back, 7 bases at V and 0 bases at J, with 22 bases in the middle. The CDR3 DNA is TGTGCCAGCAAGGGGGGAAGGAGAGGGGGCGAAGCCAAAAACATTCAGTACTTC. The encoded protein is CASKGGRRGGEAKNIQYF. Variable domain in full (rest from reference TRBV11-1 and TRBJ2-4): EAEVAQSPRYKITEKSQAVAFWCDPISGHATLYWYRQILGQGPELLVQFQDESVVDDSQLPKDRFSAERLKGVDSTLKIQPAELGDSAMYLCASKGGRRGGEAKNIQYFGAGTRLSVL.

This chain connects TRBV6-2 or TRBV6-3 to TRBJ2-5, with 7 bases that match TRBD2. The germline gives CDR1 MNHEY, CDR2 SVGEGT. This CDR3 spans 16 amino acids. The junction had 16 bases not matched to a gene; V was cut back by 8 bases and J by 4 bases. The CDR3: CASQTMVQRGRETQYF. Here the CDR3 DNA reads TGTGCCAGCCAGACCATGGTCCAGCGGGGAAGAGAGACCCAGTACTTC.

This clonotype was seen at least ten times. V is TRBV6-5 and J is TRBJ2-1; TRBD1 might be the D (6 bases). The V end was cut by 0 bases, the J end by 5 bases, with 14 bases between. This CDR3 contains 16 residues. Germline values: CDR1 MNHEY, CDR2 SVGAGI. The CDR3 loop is CASSYSTGTNHNEQFF. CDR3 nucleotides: TGTGCCAGCAGTTACTCCACAGGGACCAACCACAATGAGCAGTTCTTC.

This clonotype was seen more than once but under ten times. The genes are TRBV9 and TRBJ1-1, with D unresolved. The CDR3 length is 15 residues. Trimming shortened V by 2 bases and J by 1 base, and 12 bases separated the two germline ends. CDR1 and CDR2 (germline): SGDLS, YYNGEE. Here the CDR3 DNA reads TGTGCCAGCAGCGTCAAAAAATGCGGGAACACTGAAGCTTTCTTT. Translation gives CASSVKKCGNTEAFF.

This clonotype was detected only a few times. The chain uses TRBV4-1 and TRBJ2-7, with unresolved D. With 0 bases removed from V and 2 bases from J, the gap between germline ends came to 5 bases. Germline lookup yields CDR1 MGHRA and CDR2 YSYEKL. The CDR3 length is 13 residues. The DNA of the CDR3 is TGCGCCAGCAGCCAAGATACCGCCTACGAGCAGTACTTC. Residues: CASSQDTAYEQYF.

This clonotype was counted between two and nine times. CDR3 amino acids: CSAPQTSGGVDTQYF. As DNA, the CDR3 is TGCAGTGCCCCGCAGACTAGCGGGGGTGTAGATACGCAGTATTTT. This sequence joins TRBV20-1 and TRBJ2-3; 12 bases line up with TRBD2. V lost 6 bases to trimming and J lost 5 bases; unmatched junction nucleotides: 9. CDR1 DFQATT and CDR2 SNEGSKA come from the germline V gene (reference sequence). The CDR3 is made up of 15 amino acids.

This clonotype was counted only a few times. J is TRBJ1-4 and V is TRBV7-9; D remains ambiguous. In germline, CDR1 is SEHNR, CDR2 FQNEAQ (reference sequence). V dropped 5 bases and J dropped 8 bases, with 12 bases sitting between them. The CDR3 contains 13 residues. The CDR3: CASSPPVLEKLFF. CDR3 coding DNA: TGTGCCAGCAGCCCTCCGGTCCTCGAAAAACTGTTTTTT. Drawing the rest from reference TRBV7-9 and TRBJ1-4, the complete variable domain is DTGVSQNPRHKITKRGQNVTFRCDPISEHNRLYWYRQTLGQGPEFLTYFQNEAQLEKSRLLSDRFSAERPKGSFSTLEIQRTEQGDSAMYLCASSPPVLEKLFFGSGTQLSVL.

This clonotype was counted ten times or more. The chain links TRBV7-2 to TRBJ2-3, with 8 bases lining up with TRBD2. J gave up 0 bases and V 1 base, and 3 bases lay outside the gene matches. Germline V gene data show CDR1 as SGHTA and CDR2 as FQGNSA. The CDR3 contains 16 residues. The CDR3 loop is CASSLGGGPSTDTQYF. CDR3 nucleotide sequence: TGTGCCAGCAGCTTAGGCGGGGGGCCTAGCACAGATACGCAGTATTTT.

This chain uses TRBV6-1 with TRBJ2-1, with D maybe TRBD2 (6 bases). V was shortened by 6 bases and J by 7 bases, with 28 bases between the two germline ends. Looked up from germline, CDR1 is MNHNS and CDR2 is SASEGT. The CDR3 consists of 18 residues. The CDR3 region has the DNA TGTGCCAGCAGGTACCAAGCTTTCGGCGGGGATTCGGGAAATGAGCAGTTCTTC. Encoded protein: CASRYQAFGGDSGNEQFF.

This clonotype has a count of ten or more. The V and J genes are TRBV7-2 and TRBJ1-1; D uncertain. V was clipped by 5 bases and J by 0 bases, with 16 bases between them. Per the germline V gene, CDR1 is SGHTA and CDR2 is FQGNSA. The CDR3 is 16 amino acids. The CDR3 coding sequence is TGTGCCAGCAGCCCGACGGCAGGACCCGTGAACACTGAAGCTTTCTTT. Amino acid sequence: CASSPTAGPVNTEAFF. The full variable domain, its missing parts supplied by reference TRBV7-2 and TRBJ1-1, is GAGVSQSPSNKVTEKGKDVELRCDPISGHTALYWYRQSLGQGLEFLIYFQGNSAPDKSGLPSDRFSAERTGGSVSTLTIQRTQQEDSAVYLCASSPTAGPVNTEAFFGQGTRLTVV.

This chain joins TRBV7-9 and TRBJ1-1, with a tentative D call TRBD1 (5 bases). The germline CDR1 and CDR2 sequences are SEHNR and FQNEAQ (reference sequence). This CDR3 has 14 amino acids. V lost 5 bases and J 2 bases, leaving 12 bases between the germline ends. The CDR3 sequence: CASSHPGINTEAFF. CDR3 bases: TGTGCCAGCAGCCACCCAGGGATAAACACTGAAGCTTTCTTT.

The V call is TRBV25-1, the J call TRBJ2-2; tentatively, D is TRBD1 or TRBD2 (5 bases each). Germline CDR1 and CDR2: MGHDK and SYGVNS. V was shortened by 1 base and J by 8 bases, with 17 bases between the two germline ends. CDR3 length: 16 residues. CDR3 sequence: CASSESPQGGGGELFF. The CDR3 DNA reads TGTGCCAGCAGTGAATCTCCCCAGGGTGGGGGTGGGGAGCTGTTTTTT.

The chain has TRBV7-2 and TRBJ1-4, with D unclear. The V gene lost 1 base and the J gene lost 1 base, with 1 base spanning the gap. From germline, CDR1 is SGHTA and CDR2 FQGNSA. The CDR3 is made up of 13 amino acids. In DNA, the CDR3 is TGTGCCAGCAGCTTAGAAACTAATGAAAAACTGTTTTTT. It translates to CASSLETNEKLFF.

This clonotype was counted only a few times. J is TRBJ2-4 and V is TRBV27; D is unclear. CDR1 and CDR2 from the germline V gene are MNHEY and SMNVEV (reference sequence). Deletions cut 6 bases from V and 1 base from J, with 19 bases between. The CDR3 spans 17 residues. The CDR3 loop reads CASSSLLGLEAKNIQYF. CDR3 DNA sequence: TGTGCCAGCAGCTCGCTTTTGGGGTTAGAGGCCAAAAACATTCAGTACTTC.

The CDR3 DNA is TGCAGTGCTAAGCCCACTAGCGGGGGGGCCTCATATACGCAGTATTTT. Protein product: CSAKPTSGGASYTQYF. The gene calls are TRBV20-1 and TRBJ2-3, with 13 positions matching TRBD2. The CDR3 runs to 16 residues. Germline V gives CDR1 DFQATT, CDR2 SNEGSKA (reference sequence). The V and J ends lost 4 bases and 7 bases, in that order; junction bases with no gene match: 11.

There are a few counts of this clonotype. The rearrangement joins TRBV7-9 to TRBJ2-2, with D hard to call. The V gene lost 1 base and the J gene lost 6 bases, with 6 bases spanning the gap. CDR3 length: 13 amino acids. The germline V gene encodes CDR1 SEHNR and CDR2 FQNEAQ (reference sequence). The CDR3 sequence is CASSLGSAGELFF. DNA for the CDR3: TGTGCCAGCAGCTTAGGGTCAGCCGGGGAGCTGTTTTTT.

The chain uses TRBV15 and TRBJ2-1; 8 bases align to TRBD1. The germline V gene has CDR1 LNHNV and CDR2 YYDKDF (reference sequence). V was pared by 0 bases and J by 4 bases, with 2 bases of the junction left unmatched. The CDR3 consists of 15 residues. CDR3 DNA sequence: TGTGCCACCAGCAGAGACAGGGGGCTATACAATGAGCAGTTCTTC. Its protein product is CATSRDRGLYNEQFF.

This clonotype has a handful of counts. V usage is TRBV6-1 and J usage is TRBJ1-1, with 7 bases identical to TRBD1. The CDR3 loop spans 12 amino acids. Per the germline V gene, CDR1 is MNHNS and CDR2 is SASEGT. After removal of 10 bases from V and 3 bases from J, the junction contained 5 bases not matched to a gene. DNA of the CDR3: TGTGCCACCCGACAGGGCTACACTGAAGCTTTCTTT. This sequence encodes CATRQGYTEAFF.

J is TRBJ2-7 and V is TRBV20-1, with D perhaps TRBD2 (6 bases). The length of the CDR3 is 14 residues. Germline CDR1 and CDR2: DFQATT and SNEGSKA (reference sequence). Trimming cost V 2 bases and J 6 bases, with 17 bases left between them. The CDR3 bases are TGCAGTGCTAGACGGAGGGCAGGGCAATCCGAGCAGTACGTC. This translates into CSARRRAGQSEQYV.

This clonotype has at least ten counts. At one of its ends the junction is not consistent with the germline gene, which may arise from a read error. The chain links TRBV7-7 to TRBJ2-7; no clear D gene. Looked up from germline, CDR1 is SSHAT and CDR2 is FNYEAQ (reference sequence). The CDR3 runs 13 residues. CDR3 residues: CASSLSMGGEQYF. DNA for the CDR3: TGTGCTAGCAGCTTAAGTATGGGTGGCGAGCAGTACTTC.

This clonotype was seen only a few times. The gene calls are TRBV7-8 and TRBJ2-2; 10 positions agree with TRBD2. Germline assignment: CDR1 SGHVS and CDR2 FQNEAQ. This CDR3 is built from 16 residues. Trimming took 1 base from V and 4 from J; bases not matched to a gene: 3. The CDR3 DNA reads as TGTGCCAGCAGCTTAGAACTAGCGGGGAGCACCGGGGAGCTGTTTTTT. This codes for CASSLELAGSTGELFF.

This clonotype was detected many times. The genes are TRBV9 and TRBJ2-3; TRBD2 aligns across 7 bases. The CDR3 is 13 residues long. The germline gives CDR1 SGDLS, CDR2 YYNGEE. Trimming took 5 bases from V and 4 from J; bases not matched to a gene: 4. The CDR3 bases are TGTGCCAGCAGTCCTGGGGGGGCAGATACGCAGTATTTT. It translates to CASSPGGADTQYF.

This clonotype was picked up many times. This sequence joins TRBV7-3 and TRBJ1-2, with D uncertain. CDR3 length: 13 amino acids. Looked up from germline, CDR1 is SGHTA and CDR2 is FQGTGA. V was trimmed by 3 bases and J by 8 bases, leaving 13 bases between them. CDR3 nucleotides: TGTGCCAGCAGCTTGAAAATCAGCGGGGGCTACACCTTC. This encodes CASSLKISGGYTF.